A selection of T cell receptor beta chains follows, all from one sample in a study of T cells in Graves' hyperthyroidism and ophthalmopathy. From the multiplex PCR reads, TCRdb called clonotypes with MiXCR, one entry per CDR3 protein. The table lists around 620,000 distinct CDR3 sequences, about 14% of them singletons. The sequenced sample was blood. These receptors originate from a woman aged 18-29 years with Graves' ophthalmopathy. Each CDR3 is given with its conserved first and last residue. D genes are given only for firm matches. Only part of the rows carry a size: once, few, many, or a class if the clone is expanded.

size: many
J: TRBJ1-6
V: TRBV6-5
D: .
DNA: TGTGCCAGCAGTTCCTCTGGACAGACTTATAATTCACCCCTCCACTTT
CDR3: CASSSSGQTYNSPLHF

size: few
J: TRBJ2-2
V: TRBV7-2
D: .
DNA: TGTGCCAGCAGCACTCGACCGGCTGGCGGGGAGCTGTTTTTT
CDR3: CASSTRPAGGELFF

size: many
J: TRBJ2-1
V: TRBV7-2
D: .
DNA: TGTGCCAGCAGCTCCCAGCAATCGGGTGAGCAGTTCTTC
CDR3: CASSSQQSGEQFF

size: few
J: TRBJ2-7
V: TRBV6-5
D: .
DNA: TGTGCCAGCAGTTACCGGCAGCCCGAAGCCTACGAGCAGTACTTC
CDR3: CASSYRQPEAYEQYF

size: many
J: TRBJ1-5
V: TRBV6-1
D: .
DNA: TGTGCCAGCGCAGGGGCTGGGGACAATCAGCCCCAGCATTTT
CDR3: CASAGAGDNQPQHF

size: many
J: TRBJ2-3
V: TRBV2
D: TRBD1
DNA: TGTGCCAGCGGGGAACAGGGGGCTGAGGATACGCAGTATTTT
CDR3: CASGEQGAEDTQYF

size: .
J: TRBJ1-2
V: TRBV7-8
D: .
DNA: TGTGCCAGCAGCAACCTCGGGGGCGGGTATATGTATGGCTACACCTTC
CDR3: CASSNLGGGYMYGYTF

size: many
J: TRBJ2-1
V: TRBV29-1
D: .
DNA: TGCAGCGTTGAAGATCGACCAGCCTACAATGAGCAGTTCTTC
CDR3: CSVEDRPAYNEQFF

size: many
J: TRBJ2-2
V: TRBV5-1
D: .
DNA: TGCGCCAGCAGCTTGGTTACGGGTACCGGGGAGCTGTTTTTT
CDR3: CASSLVTGTGELFF

size: many
J: TRBJ2-7
V: TRBV5-1
D: TRBD2
DNA: TGCGCCAGCAGCTTGGATTTTACTAGCGGCGCCTACGAGCAGTACTTC
CDR3: CASSLDFTSGAYEQYF

size: many
J: TRBJ2-7
V: TRBV7-9
D: TRBD1
DNA: TGTGCCAGCAGCCCCCGTAGGACAGGGGTCTACGAGCAGTACTTC
CDR3: CASSPRRTGVYEQYF

size: many
J: TRBJ2-7
V: TRBV30
D: TRBD2
DNA: TGTGCCTGGAGTGTAGCCGGGGGGGAGCAGTACTTC
CDR3: CAWSVAGGEQYF

size: many
J: TRBJ2-7
V: TRBV6-6
D: .
DNA: TGTGCCAGCAGTTACGGCAATGCCTACGAGCAGTACTTC
CDR3: CASSYGNAYEQYF

size: few
J: TRBJ2-2
V: TRBV7-3
D: TRBD2
DNA: TGTGCCAGCAGCTTAACGGGTCACGGACTAGCGGGAGGGCCAGCCACCGGGGAGCTGTTTTTT
CDR3: CASSLTGHGLAGGPATGELFF